The table lists the clone carrying this T cell receptor beta chain with a few counts. The data originate from a study of shared clonotypes between healthy human individuals. Replicate PCRs run on unsorted PBMC used 250 to 300 ng DNA, which was about 30,000 T cell genomes. Here immunoSEQ multiplex PCR was the method, and the copy in TCRdb shows in-frame clones only, minus some. The table includes some 450,000 clones, approximately 71% detected once. Trimming removed 4 bases from V and 4 bases from J, with 17 bases in between. The germline gives CDR1 GTSNPN, CDR2 SVGIG (reference sequence). The CDR3 is made up of 15 amino acids.

This receptor was identified in a woman aged 35 to 49 in good health. Some clones in this sample may be carry-over from other donors' samples. Sequencing input: PBMCs. The rearrangement links TRBV30 to TRBJ2-1; either TRBD1 or TRBD2 may supply D (6 bases each). The CDR3, as DNA: TGTGCCTGGACCCGCCCGGGGGCCAATTACAATGAGCAGTTCTTC. This translates into CAWTRPGANYNEQFF.